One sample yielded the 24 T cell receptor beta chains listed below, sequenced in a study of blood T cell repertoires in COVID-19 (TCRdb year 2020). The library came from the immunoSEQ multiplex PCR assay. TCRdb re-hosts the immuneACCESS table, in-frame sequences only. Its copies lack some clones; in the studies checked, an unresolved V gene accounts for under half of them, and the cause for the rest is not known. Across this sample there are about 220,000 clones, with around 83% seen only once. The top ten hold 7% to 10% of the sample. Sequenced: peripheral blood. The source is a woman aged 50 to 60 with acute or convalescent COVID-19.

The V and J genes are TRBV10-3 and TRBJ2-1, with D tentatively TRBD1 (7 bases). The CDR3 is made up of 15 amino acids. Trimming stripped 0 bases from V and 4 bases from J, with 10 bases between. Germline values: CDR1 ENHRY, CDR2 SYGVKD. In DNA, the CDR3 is TGTGCCATCAGTGAGTCGGCGGGACAGTACAATGAGCAGTTCTTC. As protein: CAISESAGQYNEQFF.

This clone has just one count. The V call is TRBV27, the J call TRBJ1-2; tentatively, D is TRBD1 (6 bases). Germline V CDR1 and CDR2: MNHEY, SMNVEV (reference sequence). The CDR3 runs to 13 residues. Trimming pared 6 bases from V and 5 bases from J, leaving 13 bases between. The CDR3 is CASRYREGYGYTF. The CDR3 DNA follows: TGTGCCAGCAGGTACAGGGAGGGTTATGGCTACACCTTC.

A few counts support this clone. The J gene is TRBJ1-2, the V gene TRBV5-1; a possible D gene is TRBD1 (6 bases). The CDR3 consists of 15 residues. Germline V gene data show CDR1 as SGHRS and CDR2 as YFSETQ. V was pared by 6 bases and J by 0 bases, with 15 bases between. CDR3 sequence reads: CASKAQGSPNYGYTF. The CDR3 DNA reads TGCGCCAGCAAGGCACAGGGATCCCCTAACTATGGCTACACCTTC.

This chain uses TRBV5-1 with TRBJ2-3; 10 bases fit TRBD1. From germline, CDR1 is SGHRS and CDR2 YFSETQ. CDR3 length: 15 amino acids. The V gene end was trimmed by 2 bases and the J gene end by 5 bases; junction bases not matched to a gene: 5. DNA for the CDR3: TGCGCCAGCAGCTTCGGGACAGGGGCTTTAGATACGCAGTATTTT. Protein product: CASSFGTGALDTQYF. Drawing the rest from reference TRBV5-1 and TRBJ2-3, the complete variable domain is KAGVTQTPRYLIKTRGQQVTLSCSPISGHRSVSWYQQTPGQGLQFLFEYFSETQRNKGNFPGRFSGRQFSNSRSEMNVSTLELGDSALYLCASSFGTGALDTQYFGPGTRLTVL.

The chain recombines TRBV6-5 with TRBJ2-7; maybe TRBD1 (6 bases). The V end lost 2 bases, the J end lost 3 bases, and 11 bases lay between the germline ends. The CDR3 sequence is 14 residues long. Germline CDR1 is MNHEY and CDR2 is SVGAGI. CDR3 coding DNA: TGTGCCAGCAGTTACAGGGACACCCGCTACGAGCAGTACTTC. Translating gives CASSYRDTRYEQYF.

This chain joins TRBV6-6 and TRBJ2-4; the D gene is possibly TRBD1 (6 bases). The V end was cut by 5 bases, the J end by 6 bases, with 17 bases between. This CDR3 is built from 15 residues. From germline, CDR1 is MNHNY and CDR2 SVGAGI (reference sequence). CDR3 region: CASSASRDISNIQYF. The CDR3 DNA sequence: TGTGCCAGCAGTGCGTCCCGGGACATATCAAACATTCAGTACTTC.

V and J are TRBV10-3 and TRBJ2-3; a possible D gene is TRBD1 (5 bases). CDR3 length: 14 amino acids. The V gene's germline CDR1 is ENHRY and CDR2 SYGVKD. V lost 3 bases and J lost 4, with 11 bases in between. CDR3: CAISDSRDSDTQYF. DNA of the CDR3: TGTGCCATCAGTGATTCCAGGGATTCAGATACGCAGTATTTT.

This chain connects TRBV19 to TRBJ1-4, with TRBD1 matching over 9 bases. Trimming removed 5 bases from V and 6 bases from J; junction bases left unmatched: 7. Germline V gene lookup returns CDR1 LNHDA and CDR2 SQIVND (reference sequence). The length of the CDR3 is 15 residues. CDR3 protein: CASSPPGTGHEKLFF. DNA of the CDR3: TGTGCCAGTAGTCCCCCCGGGACAGGGCATGAAAAACTGTTTTTT.

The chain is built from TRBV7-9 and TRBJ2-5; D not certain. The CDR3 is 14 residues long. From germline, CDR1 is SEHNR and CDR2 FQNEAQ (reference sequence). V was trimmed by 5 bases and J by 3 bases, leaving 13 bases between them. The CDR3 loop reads CASSGSGSEETQYF. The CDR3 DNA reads TGTGCCAGCAGCGGATCCGGGTCCGAAGAGACCCAGTACTTC.

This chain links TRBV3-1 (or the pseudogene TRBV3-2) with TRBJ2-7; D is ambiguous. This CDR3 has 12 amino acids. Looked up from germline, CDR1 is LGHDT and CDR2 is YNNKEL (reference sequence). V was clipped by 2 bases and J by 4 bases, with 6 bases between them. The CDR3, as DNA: TGTGCCAGCAGCCAACTAGTATACGAGCAGTACTTC. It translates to CASSQLVYEQYF.

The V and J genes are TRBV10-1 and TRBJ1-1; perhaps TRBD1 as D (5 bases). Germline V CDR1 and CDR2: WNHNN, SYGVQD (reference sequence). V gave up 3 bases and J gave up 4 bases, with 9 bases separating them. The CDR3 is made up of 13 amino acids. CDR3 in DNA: TGCGCCAGCAGTGACGGGGGGAGCACTGAAGCTTTCTTT. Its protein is CASSDGGSTEAFF.

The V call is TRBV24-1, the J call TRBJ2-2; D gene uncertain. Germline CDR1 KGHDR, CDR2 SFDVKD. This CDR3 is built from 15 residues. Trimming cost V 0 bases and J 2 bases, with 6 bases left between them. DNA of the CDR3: TGTGCCACCAGTGATTTGGGCGGAAACACCGGGGAGCTGTTTTTT. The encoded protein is CATSDLGGNTGELFF.

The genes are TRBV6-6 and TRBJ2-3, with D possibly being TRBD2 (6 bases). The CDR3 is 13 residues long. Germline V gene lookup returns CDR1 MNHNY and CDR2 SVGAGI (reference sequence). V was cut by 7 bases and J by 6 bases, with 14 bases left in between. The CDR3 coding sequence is TGTGCCAGCACTCCCCGGGGGTCGGATACGCAGTATTTT. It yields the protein CASTPRGSDTQYF.

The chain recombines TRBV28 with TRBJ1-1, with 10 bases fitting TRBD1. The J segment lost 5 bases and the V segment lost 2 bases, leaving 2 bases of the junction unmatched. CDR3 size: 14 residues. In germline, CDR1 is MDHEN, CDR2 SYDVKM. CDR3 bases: TGTGCCAGCAGTTTAGGGACAGGGGAGACTGAAGCTTTCTTT. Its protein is CASSLGTGETEAFF.

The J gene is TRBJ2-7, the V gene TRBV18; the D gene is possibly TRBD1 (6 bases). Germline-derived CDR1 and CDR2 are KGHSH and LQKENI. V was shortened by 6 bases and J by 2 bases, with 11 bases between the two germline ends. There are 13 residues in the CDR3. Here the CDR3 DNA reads TGTGCCAGCTCTCTAGGACAGACCTACGAGCAGTACTTC. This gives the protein CASSLGQTYEQYF.

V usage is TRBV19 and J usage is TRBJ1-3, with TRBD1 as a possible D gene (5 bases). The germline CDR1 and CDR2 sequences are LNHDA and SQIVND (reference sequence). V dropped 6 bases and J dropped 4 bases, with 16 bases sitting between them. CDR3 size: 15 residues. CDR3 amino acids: CASSTTGLGGNTIYF. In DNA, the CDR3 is TGTGCCAGTAGCACCACAGGTCTCGGGGGAAACACCATATATTTT.

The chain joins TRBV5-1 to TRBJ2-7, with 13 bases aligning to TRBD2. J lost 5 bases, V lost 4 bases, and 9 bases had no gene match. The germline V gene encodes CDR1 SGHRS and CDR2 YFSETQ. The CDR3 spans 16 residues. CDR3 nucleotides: TGCGCCAGCAGCCCGACAGGACTAGCGGGAGCCAACGAGCAGTACTTC. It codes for CASSPTGLAGANEQYF. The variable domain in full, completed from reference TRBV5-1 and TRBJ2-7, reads KAGVTQTPRYLIKTRGQQVTLSCSPISGHRSVSWYQQTPGQGLQFLFEYFSETQRNKGNFPGRFSGRQFSNSRSEMNVSTLELGDSALYLCASSPTGLAGANEQYFGPGTRLTVT.

CDR3 amino acids: CASSLWRTGSSGNTIYF. The CDR3 bases are TGCGCCAGCAGCCTTTGGAGAACCGGGAGCTCTGGAAACACCATATATTTT. The chain is built from TRBV5-1 and TRBJ1-3; no reliable D call. CDR1 SGHRS and CDR2 YFSETQ come from the germline V gene. The CDR3 runs to 17 residues. Trimming took off 4 bases at V and 0 bases at J, with 17 bases between the two ends.

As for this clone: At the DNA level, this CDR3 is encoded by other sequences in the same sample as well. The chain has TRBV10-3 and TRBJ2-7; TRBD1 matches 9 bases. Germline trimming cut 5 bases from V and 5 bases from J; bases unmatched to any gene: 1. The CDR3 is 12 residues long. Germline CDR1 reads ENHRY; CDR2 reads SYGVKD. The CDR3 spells CAISRQGDEQYF. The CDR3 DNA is TGTGCCATCAGTCGACAGGGGGACGAGCAGTACTTC.

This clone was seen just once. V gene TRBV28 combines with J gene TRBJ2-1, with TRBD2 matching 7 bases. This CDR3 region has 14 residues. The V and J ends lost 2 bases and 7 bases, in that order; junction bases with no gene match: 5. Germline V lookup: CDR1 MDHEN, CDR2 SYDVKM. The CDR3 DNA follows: TGTGCCAGCAGTTTAGCGGGAGAGCGTAATGAGCAGTTCTTC. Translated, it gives CASSLAGERNEQFF.

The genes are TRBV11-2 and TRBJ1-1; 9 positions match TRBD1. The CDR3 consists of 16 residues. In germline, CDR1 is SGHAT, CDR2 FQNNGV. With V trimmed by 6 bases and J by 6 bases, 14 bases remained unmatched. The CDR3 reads CASSPGVDRGHAEAFF. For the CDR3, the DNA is TGTGCCAGCAGTCCCGGGGTGGACAGGGGTCACGCTGAAGCTTTCTTT.

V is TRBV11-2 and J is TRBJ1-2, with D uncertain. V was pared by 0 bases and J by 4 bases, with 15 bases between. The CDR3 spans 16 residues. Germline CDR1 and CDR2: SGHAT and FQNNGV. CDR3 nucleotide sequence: TGTGCCAGCAGCTTAGATCTCGGGAGTGTTGGCTATGGCTACACCTTC. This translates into CASSLDLGSVGYGYTF.

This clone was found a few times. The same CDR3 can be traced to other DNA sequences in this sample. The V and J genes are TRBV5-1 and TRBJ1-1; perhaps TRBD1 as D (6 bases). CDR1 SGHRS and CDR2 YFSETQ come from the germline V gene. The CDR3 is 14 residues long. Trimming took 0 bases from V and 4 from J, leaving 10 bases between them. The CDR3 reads CASSLEGRGTEAFF. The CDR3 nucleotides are TGCGCCAGCAGCTTGGAGGGCAGGGGCACTGAAGCTTTCTTT.

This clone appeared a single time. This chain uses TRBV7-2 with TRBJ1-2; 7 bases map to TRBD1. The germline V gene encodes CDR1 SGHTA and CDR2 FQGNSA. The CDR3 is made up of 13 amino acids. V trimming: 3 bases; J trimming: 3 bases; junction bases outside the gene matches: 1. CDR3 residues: CASSFDRDYGYTF. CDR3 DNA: TGTGCCAGCAGCTTTGACAGGGACTATGGCTACACCTTC.